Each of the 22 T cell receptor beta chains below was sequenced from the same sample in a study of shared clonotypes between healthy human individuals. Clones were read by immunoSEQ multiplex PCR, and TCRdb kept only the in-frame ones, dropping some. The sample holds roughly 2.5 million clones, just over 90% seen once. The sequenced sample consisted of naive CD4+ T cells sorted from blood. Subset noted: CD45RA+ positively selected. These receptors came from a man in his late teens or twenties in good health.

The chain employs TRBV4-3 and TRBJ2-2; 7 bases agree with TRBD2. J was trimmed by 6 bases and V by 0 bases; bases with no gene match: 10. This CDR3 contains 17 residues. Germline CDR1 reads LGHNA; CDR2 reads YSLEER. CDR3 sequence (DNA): TGCGCCAGCAGCCAAGATCTATTGGGGGGAGGGGCCGGGGAGCTGTTTTTT. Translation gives CASSQDLLGGGAGELFF.

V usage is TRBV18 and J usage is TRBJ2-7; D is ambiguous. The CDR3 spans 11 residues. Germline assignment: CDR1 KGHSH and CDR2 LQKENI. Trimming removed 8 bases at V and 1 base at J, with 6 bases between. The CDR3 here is CASRKSYEQYF. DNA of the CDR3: TGTGCCAGCCGTAAATCCTACGAGCAGTACTTC.

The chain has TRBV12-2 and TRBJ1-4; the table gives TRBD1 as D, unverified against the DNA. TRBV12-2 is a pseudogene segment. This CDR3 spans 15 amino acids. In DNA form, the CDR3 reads TGTGCAAGTCGCTCTGGGGCCGCAACTAATGAAAAACTGTTTTTT. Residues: CASRSGAATNEKLFF.

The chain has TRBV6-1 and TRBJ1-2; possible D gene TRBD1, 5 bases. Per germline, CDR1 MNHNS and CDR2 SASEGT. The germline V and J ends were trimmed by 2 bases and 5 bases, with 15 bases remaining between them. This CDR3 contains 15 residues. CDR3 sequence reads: CASSERGRGIYGYTF. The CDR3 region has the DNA TGTGCCAGCAGTGAACGGGGCAGAGGAATTTATGGCTACACCTTC.

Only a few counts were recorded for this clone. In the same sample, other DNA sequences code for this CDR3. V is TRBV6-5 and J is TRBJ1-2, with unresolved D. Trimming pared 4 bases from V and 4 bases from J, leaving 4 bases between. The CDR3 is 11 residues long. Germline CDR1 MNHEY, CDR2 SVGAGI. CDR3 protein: CASSSSYGYTF. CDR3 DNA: TGTGCCAGCAGTTCTTCCTATGGCTACACCTTC.

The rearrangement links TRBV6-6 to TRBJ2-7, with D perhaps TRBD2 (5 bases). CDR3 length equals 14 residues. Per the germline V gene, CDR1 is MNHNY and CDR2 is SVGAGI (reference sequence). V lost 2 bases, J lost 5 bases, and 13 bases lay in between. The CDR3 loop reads CASSYSGLKDEQYF. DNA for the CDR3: TGTGCCAGCAGTTACAGCGGTCTCAAAGACGAGCAGTACTTC.

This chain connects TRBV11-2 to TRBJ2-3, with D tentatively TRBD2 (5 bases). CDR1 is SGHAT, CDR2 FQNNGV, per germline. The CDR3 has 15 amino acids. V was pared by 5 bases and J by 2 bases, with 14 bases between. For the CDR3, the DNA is TGTGCCAGCAGCCTCGGGATTACAGTCACAGATACGCAGTATTTT. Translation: CASSLGITVTDTQYF. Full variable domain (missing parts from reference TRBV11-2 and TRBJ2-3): EAGVAQSPRYKIIEKRQSVAFWCNPISGHATLYWYQQILGQGPKLLIQFQNNGVVDDSQLPKDRFSAERLKGVDSTLKIQPAKLEDSAVYLCASSLGITVTDTQYFGPGTRLTVL.

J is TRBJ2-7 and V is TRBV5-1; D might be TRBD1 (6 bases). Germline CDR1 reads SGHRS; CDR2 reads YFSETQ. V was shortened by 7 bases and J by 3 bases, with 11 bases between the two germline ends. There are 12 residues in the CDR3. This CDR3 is CASGEQGYEQYF. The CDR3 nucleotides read TGCGCCAGCGGCGAACAGGGCTACGAGCAGTACTTC.

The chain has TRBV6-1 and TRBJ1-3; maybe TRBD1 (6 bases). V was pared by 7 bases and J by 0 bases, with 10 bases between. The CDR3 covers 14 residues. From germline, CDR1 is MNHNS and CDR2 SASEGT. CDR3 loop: CASKTGSSGNTIYF. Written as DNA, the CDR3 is TGTGCCAGCAAAACAGGGAGCTCTGGAAACACCATATATTTT.

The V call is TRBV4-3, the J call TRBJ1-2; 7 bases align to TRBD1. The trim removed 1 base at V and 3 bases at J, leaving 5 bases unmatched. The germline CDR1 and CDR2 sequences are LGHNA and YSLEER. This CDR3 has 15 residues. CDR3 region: CASSQGVTGHYGYTF. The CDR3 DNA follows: TGCGCCAGCAGCCAAGGCGTGACAGGGCACTATGGCTACACCTTC.

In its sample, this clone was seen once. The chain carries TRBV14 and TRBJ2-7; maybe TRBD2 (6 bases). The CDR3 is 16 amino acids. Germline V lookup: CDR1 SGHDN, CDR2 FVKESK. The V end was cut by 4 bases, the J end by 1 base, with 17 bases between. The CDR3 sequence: CASSPYSGTLSYEQYF. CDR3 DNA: TGTGCCAGCAGCCCCTATTCCGGGACTCTTTCCTACGAGCAGTACTTC.

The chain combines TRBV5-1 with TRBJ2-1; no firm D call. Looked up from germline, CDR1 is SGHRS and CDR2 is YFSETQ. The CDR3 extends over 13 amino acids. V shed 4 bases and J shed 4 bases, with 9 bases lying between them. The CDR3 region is CASSQDVYNEQFF. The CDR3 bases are TGCGCCAGCAGCCAGGACGTATACAATGAGCAGTTCTTC.

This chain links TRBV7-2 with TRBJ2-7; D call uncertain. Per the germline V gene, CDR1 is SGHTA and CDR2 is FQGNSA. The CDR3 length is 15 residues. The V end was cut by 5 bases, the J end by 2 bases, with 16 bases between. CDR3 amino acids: CASSLRFARAYEQYF. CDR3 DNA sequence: TGTGCCAGCAGCCTCCGCTTTGCGCGTGCCTACGAGCAGTACTTC.

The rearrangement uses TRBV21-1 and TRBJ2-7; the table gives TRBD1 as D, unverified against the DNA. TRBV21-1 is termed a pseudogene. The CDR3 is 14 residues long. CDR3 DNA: TGTGCCAGCAGCAAAAAGGGGCCGGGCCACGAGCAGTACTTC. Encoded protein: CASSKKGPGHEQYF.

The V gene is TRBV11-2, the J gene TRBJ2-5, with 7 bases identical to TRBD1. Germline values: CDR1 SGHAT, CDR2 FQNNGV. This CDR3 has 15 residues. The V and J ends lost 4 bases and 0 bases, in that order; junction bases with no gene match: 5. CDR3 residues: CASSSDREYQETQYF. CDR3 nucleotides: TGTGCCAGCAGCTCCGACAGGGAATACCAAGAGACCCAGTACTTC. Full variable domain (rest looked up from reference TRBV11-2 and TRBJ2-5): EAGVAQSPRYKIIEKRQSVAFWCNPISGHATLYWYQQILGQGPKLLIQFQNNGVVDDSQLPKDRFSAERLKGVDSTLKIQPAKLEDSAVYLCASSSDREYQETQYFGPGTRLLVL.

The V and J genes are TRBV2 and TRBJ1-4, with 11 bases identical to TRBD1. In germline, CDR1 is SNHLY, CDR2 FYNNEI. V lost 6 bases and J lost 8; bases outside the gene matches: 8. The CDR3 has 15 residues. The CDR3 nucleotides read TGTGCCAGCAGCGGACAGGGGGCTGTTCACGAAAAACTGTTTTTT. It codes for CASSGQGAVHEKLFF.

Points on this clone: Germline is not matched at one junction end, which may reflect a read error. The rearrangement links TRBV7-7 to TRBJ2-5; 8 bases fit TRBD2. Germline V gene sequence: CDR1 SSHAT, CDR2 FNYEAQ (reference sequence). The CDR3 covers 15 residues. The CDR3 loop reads CASSLPAGAQETQYF. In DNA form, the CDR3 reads TGTGCTAGCAGCTTACCAGCGGGGGCCCAAGAGACCCAGTACTTC.

CDR3 amino acids: CASQEAGATNEKLFF. CDR3 DNA: TGTGCCTCTCAGGAGGCAGGCGCAACTAATGAAAAACTGTTTTTT. The chain uses TRBV7-9 and TRBJ1-4; D not certain. V lost 11 bases and J lost 0, with 16 bases in between. Looked up from germline, CDR1 is SEHNR and CDR2 is FQNEAQ (reference sequence). This CDR3 spans 15 amino acids.

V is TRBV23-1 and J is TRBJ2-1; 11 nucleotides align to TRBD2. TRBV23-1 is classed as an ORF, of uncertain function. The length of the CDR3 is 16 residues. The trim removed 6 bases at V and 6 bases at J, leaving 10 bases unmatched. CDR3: CASSPFSSGGTNEQFF. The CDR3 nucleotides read TGCGCCAGCAGCCCTTTCTCTAGCGGGGGGACCAATGAGCAGTTCTTC.

The CDR3 DNA sequence: TGTGCCATCAGTGAGTCGGCTTTAGCGGGGCCCTACGAGCAGTACTTC. Translated: CAISESALAGPYEQYF. The chain joins TRBV10-3 to TRBJ2-7; 8 positions match TRBD2. Losses at the gene ends were 0 bases for V and 2 bases for J; bases not matched to a gene: 6. CDR3 length: 16 amino acids. Germline assignment: CDR1 ENHRY and CDR2 SYGVKD.

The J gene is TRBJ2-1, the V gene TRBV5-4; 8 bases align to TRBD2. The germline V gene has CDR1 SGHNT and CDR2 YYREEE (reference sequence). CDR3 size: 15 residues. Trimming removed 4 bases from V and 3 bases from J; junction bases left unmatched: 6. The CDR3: CASSERGPGYNEQFF. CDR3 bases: TGTGCCAGCAGCGAGCGGGGGCCTGGCTACAATGAGCAGTTCTTC.

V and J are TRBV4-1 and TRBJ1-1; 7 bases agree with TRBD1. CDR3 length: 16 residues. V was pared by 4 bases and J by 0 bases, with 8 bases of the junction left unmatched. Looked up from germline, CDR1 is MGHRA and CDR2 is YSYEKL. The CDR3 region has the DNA TGCGCCAGCAGCCTCCGGGACAGTTTCATGAACACTGAAGCTTTCTTT. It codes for CASSLRDSFMNTEAFF.